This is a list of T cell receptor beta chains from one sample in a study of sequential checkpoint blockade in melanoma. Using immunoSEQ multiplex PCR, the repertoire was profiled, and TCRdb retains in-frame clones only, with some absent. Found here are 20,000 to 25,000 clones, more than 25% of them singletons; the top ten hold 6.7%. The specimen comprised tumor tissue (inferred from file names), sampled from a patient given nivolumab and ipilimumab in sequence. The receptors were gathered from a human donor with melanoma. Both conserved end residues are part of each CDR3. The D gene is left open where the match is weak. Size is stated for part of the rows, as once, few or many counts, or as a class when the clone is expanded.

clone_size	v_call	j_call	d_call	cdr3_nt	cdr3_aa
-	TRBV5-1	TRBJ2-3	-	TGCGCCAGCAGCCTCCTGGACAGCACAGATACGCAGTATTTT	CASSLLDSTDTQYF
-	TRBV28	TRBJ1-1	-	TGTGCCAGCAGTGTCAAAGTTACTGAAGCTTTCTTT	CASSVKVTEAFF
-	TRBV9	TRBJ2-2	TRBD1	TGTGCCAGCAGGACCGGGACAGCTAACACCGGGGAGCTGTTTTTT	CASRTGTANTGELFF
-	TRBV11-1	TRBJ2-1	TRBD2	TGTGCCAGCAGCTCGAAGGGACTAGCGGGGTACAATGAGCAGTTCTTC	CASSSKGLAGYNEQFF
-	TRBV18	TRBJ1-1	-	TGTGCCAGCTCACCAATAATGGCAGAAATGAACACTGAAGCTTTCTTT	CASSPIMAEMNTEAFF
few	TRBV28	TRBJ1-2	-	TGTGCCAGCAGTTTACCAGGTTCCTATGGCTACACCTTC	CASSLPGSYGYTF
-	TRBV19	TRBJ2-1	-	TGTGCCAGTAGTATAGGGCAGGGCAATGAGCAGTTCTTC	CASSIGQGNEQFF
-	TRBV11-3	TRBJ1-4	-	TGTGCCAGCAGCTTAGATGGGACACTGCGTAGTGAAAAACTGTTTTTT	CASSLDGTLRSEKLFF
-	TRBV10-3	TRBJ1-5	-	TGTGCCATCAGTGAGTCTGGGGTTGGTCAGCCCCAGCATTTT	CAISESGVGQPQHF
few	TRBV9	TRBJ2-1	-	TGTGCCTACAGCTCACCTTCCTACAATGAGCAGTTCTTC	CAYSSPSYNEQFF
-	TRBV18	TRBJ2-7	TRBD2	TGTGCCAGCTCACCTCCGGGGGGGGGACTGTACGAGCAGTACTTC	CASSPPGGGLYEQYF
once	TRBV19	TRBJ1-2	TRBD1	TGTGCCAGTAGTACTGGACAGGGGAACTATGGCTACACCTTC	CASSTGQGNYGYTF
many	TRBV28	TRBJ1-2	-	TGTGCCAGCAGCCCACAGGATAGCTATGGCTACACCTTC	CASSPQDSYGYTF
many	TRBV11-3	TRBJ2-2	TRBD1	TGTGCCAGCAGCTTGGACAGGGTGAGGACCGGGGAGCTGTTTTTT	CASSLDRVRTGELFF
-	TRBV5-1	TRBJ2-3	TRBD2	TGCGCCAGCAGCTTGGCGGGGGGACTAGCACATCCAAGAAGTACGCAGTATTTT	CASSLAGGLAHPRSTQYF
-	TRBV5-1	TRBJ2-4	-	TGCGCCAGCAGCCCGAGACTAGGGGGAAACATTCAGTACTTC	CASSPRLGGNIQYF
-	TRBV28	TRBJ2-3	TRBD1	TGTGCCAGCACCTTTCGACAGGGGGCGGCCACAGATACGCAGTATTTT	CASTFRQGAATDTQYF
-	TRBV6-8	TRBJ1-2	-	TGTGCCAGCAGTTACGACAGGAATTACTATGGCTACACCTTC	CASSYDRNYYGYTF
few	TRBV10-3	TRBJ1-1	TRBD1	TGTGCCATCAGTGAGTCCGGGGGACAGGCAGCTTTCTTT	CAISESGGQAAFF
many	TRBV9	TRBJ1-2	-	TGTGCCAGCAGCCCCGAAGGGAGACGTGAAGGCGGCTACACCTTC	CASSPEGRREGGYTF
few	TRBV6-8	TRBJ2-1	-	TGTGCCAGCAGTTCTTCTGGGGGCCTAAGGAATGAGCAGTTCTTC	CASSSSGGLRNEQFF
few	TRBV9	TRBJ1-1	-	TGTGCCAGCAGCGTATCCCACACACCTATGAACACTGAAGCTTTCTTT	CASSVSHTPMNTEAFF
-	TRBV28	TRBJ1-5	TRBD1	TGTGCCAGCAGTCGCAGGGGGCGACAGCCCCAGCATTTT	CASSRRGRQPQHF
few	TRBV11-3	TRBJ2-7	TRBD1	TGTGCCAGCAGCTTCCTCGGGACAGGGTCCTACGAGCAGTACTTC	CASSFLGTGSYEQYF
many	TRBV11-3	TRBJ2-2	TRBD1	TGTGCCAGCAGCTTGGGACGAGGGACAGGGAGCCCCGGGGAGCTGTTTTTT	CASSLGRGTGSPGELFF
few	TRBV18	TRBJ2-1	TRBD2	TGTGCCAGCTCACGAAGTAGCGGGAGATACAATGAGCAGTTCTTC	CASSRSSGRYNEQFF
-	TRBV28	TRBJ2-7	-	TGTGCCAGCAACTGGGGGTCCCGCTACGAGCAGTACTTC	CASNWGSRYEQYF
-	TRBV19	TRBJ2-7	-	TGTGCCAGTAGTATCCGCGATCCAACCTACGAGCAGTACTTC	CASSIRDPTYEQYF
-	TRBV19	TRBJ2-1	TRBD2	TGTGCCAGTAGTTTCCCAGCGGGGGACTACAATGAGCAGTTCTTC	CASSFPAGDYNEQFF
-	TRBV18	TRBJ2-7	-	TGTGCCAGCTCCCCCGCGGGGGCGGGGGAGCAGTACTTC	CASSPAGAGEQYF
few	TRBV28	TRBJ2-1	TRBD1	TGTGCCAGCACCCCGCAGGACAGGGGGTATTACAATGAGCAGTTCTTC	CASTPQDRGYYNEQFF
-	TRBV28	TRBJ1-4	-	TGTGCCAGCAGTTTAGGAGGGGAGGGTGAAAAACTGTTTTTT	CASSLGGEGEKLFF
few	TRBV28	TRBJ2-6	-	TGTGCCAGCAGTTTAGAGGGGGCTGGGGCCAACGTCCTGACTTTC	CASSLEGAGANVLTF
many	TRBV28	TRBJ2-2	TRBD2	TGTGCCAGCAGTCCGGGACTAGCGGGTGTGCGTACCGGGGAGCTGTTTTTT	CASSPGLAGVRTGELFF
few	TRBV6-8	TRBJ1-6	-	TGTGCCAGCAGTTACTCGAGACAGCTAAATTCACCCCTCCACTTT	CASSYSRQLNSPLHF
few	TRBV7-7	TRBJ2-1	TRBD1	TGTGCTAGCAGCCCCGGGACAGGGCCCTACAATGAGCAGTTCTTC	CASSPGTGPYNEQFF
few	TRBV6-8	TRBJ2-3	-	TGTGCCAGCAGTGGTCCTTCAGATACGCAGTATTTT	CASSGPSDTQYF
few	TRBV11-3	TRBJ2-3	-	TGTGCCAGCAGCTTAGAGGCGGGTCACACAGATACGCAGTATTTT	CASSLEAGHTDTQYF
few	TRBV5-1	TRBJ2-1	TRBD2	TGCGCCAGCAGCTTGGACAGGTCGGGAGGGGAGAAGCAGTTCTTC	CASSLDRSGGEKQFF
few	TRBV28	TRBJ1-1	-	TGTGCCAGCAGTTCCGTGGACACTGAAGCTTTCTTT	CASSSVDTEAFF
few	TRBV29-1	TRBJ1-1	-	TGCAGCGGCGGAGATGAGGGGGGGGTGAACACTGAAGCTTTCTTT	CSGGDEGGVNTEAFF
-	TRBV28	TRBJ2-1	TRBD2	TGTGCCAGCAGTCGGAGAGCGGGAGGGGTCGATGAGCAGTTCTTC	CASSRRAGGVDEQFF
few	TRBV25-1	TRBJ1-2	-	TGTGCCAGCAGTGAACGCCAGGGTACTCACTATGGCTACACCTTC	CASSERQGTHYGYTF
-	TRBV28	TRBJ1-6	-	TGTGCCAGCAGGGCAGGTTTTTCTAATTCACCCCTCCACTTT	CASRAGFSNSPLHF
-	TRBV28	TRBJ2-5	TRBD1	TGTGCCAGCAAAGGGAACAGGGGGGAGACCCAGTACTTC	CASKGNRGETQYF
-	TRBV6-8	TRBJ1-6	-	TGTGCCAACAAGGACAGTTATAATTCACCCCTCCACTTT	CANKDSYNSPLHF
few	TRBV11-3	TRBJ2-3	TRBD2	TGTGCCAGCAGCTCGGGGACTAGCAAAGGGGCAGATACGCAGTATTTT	CASSSGTSKGADTQYF
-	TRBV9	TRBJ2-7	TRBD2	TGTGCCAGCAGCGTAAATAGCGGGAGAAGCGAGCAGTACTTC	CASSVNSGRSEQYF
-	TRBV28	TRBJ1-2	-	TGTGCCAGCAGTCCCCCGACCCAGGGGAATGGCTACACCTTC	CASSPPTQGNGYTF
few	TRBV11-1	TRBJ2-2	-	TGTGCCAGCAGCGAACAAACAATTTCGGCCGGGGAGCTGTTTTTT	CASSEQTISAGELFF
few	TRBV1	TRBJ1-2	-	TGCGCCAGCGGGGGACCGGACTATGGCTACACCTTC	CASGGPDYGYTF
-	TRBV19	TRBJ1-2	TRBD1	TGTGCCAGTAGGACAGGGGTGGGCGGCTACACCTTC	CASRTGVGGYTF
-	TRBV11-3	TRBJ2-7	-	TGTGCCAGCAGCCGCTCGGGCCTGAGCTCCTACGAGCAGTACTTC	CASSRSGLSSYEQYF
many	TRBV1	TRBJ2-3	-	TGCGCCAGCAGCCAAGGGACGACAATCTTCACAGATACGCAGTATTTT	CASSQGTTIFTDTQYF
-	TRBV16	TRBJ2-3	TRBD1	TGTGCCAGCAGTCCGGACAGGGGCAGGGCAGATACGCAGTATTTT	CASSPDRGRADTQYF